This entry lists 25 T cell receptor beta chains sequenced from one sample in a study of blood T cell repertoires in COVID-19. The repertoire was sequenced with immunoSEQ multiplex PCR; TCRdb's copy has only in-frame clones and lacks some. This sample has around 300,000 clones, with 80% to 95% found just once. What was sequenced was PBMCs or T cells enriched from blood (not recorded which). The receptors here all came from a woman younger than 45 who had recovered from COVID-19.

The rearrangement joins TRBV5-1 to TRBJ1-1, with D tentatively TRBD1 (6 bases). This CDR3 spans 14 amino acids. CDR1 and CDR2 (germline): SGHRS, YFSETQ. V was clipped by 4 bases and J by 0 bases, with 10 bases between them. CDR3 region: CASSKTGMNTEAFF. The CDR3 DNA follows: TGCGCCAGCAGCAAGACAGGTATGAACACTGAAGCTTTCTTT.

V and J are TRBV24-1 and TRBJ2-3; D might be TRBD2 (5 bases). Trimming left V 2 bases short and J 2 bases short, with 13 bases between. Germline V lookup: CDR1 KGHDR, CDR2 SFDVKD. The CDR3 loop spans 16 amino acids. DNA of the CDR3: TGTGCCACCAGTGATTCCGGCCTGACTAACACAGATACGCAGTATTTT. Translating gives CATSDSGLTNTDTQYF.

The chain uses TRBV4-3 and TRBJ1-2, with 9 bases aligning to TRBD1. Per the germline V gene, CDR1 is LGHNA and CDR2 is YSLEER. This CDR3 is built from 16 residues. V was clipped by 0 bases and J by 5 bases; unmatched bases: 7. The CDR3 here is CASSQDIGQGLYGYTF. The CDR3 nucleotides read TGCGCCAGCAGCCAAGATATCGGACAGGGGCTTTATGGCTACACCTTC.

CDR3 in amino acids: CATETGIGMETQYF. The CDR3 DNA reads TGTGCCACCGAGACAGGGATTGGGATGGAGACCCAGTACTTC. The gene calls are TRBV6-5 and TRBJ2-5, with 7 nucleotides matching TRBD1. Germline V gene data show CDR1 as MNHEY and CDR2 as SVGAGI. The ends lost 10 bases at V and 5 bases at J; junction bases unmatched: 13. This CDR3 contains 14 residues.

This chain links TRBV9 with TRBJ1-5; no clear D. Germline V gene lookup returns CDR1 SGDLS and CDR2 YYNGEE. With 0 bases removed from V and 1 base from J, the gap between germline ends came to 8 bases. This CDR3 spans 15 amino acids. The CDR3 here is CASSVDGRSNQPQHF. The DNA of the CDR3 is TGTGCCAGCAGCGTAGACGGTCGCAGCAATCAGCCCCAGCATTTT. The full variable domain, rest sourced from reference TRBV9 and TRBJ1-5, is DSGVTQTPKHLITATGQRVTLRCSPRSGDLSVYWYQQSLDQGLQFLIQYYNGEERAKGNILERFSAQQFPDLHSELNLSSLELGDSALYFCASSVDGRSNQPQHFGDGTRLSIL.

This clone showed up just once. J is TRBJ2-7 and V is TRBV28; 8 bases align to TRBD2. The CDR3 is 15 residues long. CDR1 and CDR2 from the germline V gene are MDHEN and SYDVKM. V lost 6 bases, J lost 1 base, and 8 bases stayed unmatched. The CDR3 bases are TGTGCCAGCAGGACAGCGGGAGAAGGATCCTACGAGCAGTACTTC. It is translated as CASRTAGEGSYEQYF.

The V call is TRBV27, the J call TRBJ2-1, with D possibly TRBD1 on 5 matching bases. Germline V CDR1 and CDR2: MNHEY, SMNVEV (reference sequence). CDR3 length: 17 residues. Trimming shortened V by 3 bases and J by 3 bases, and 18 bases separated the two germline ends. CDR3 coding DNA: TGTGCCAGCAGTTTGGGGCCCTTAGTTCCCCTCTACAATGAGCAGTTCTTC. This sequence encodes CASSLGPLVPLYNEQFF.

The chain carries TRBV9 and TRBJ2-1; 11 bases fit TRBD2. The CDR3 is 16 residues long. V was pared by 4 bases and J by 7 bases, with 10 bases of the junction left unmatched. Germline loops: CDR1 SGDLS, CDR2 YYNGEE. The CDR3 nucleotides are TGTGCCAGCAGCCCGACTAGCGGGATTTTATATAATGAGCAGTTCTTC. It is translated as CASSPTSGILYNEQFF.

This chain uses TRBV7-9 with TRBJ1-1; a weak D match, TRBD1 (6 bases). From germline, CDR1 is SEHNR and CDR2 FQNEAQ (reference sequence). Between the trimmed V and J ends, which lost 5 bases and 2 bases, there was a span of 15 bases. This CDR3 region has 15 residues. The CDR3 coding sequence is TGTGCCAGCAGCCCGACGCCGGGACACAACACTGAAGCTTTCTTT. It encodes CASSPTPGHNTEAFF.

Note on this clone: At the DNA level, this CDR3 is encoded by other sequences in the same sample as well. The CDR3 nucleotides are TGCGCCAGCAGCCAAGACCGGGGCTACGAGCAGTACTTC. Protein product: CASSQDRGYEQYF. The chain has TRBV4-3 and TRBJ2-7; D might be TRBD2 (5 bases). Germline-derived CDR1 and CDR2 are LGHNA and YSLEER. This CDR3 has 13 residues. Deletions cut 0 bases from V and 3 bases from J, with 6 bases between.

The chain is built from TRBV6-5 and TRBJ2-7; 8 bases map to TRBD1. The CDR3 has 16 residues. The ends lost 0 bases at V and 2 bases at J; junction bases unmatched: 6. Germline V gene lookup returns CDR1 MNHEY and CDR2 SVGAGI. This chain's CDR3 is CASSYSAGQGPYEQYF. In DNA, the CDR3 is TGTGCCAGCAGTTACTCCGCCGGACAGGGCCCCTACGAGCAGTACTTC.

The chain employs TRBV12-3 or TRBV12-4 and TRBJ2-5; perhaps TRBD2 as D (6 bases). The CDR3 runs to 13 residues. V was pared by 4 bases and J by 8 bases, with 14 bases between. CDR3 sequence reads: CASSSAPGTTQYF. The CDR3 bases are TGTGCCAGCAGTTCGGCCCCCGGGACTACCCAGTACTTC.

The genes are TRBV2 and TRBJ1-2; 12 positions match TRBD1. The CDR3 totals 13 residues. Germline lookup yields CDR1 SNHLY and CDR2 FYNNEI. The V segment lost 8 bases and the J segment 7 bases; nucleotides outside the gene matches: 5. The CDR3 spells CASAGTGGFGYTF. The CDR3 DNA is TGTGCCAGCGCCGGGACAGGGGGCTTTGGCTACACCTTC.

The chain employs TRBV6-2 or TRBV6-3 and TRBJ1-1; a weak D match, TRBD1 (5 bases). The CDR3 runs 14 residues. Germline V gives CDR1 MNHEY, CDR2 SVGEGT. V lost 6 bases to trimming and J lost 2 bases, with 13 bases between them. The CDR3 nucleotides are TGTGCCAGCAGCCCCGACAGACTCAACACTGAAGCTTTCTTT. Amino acid sequence: CASSPDRLNTEAFF.

This chain uses TRBV9 with TRBJ1-1; 10 nucleotides line up with TRBD1. This CDR3 comprises 14 residues. With V trimmed by 3 bases and J by 7 bases, 6 bases remained unmatched. Germline lookup yields CDR1 SGDLS and CDR2 YYNGEE. The DNA for the CDR3 is TGTGCCAGCAGCGGAGGGACAGGGGAAAATGAAGCTTTCTTT. Translated: CASSGGTGENEAFF.

The rearrangement joins TRBV28 to TRBJ2-7, with TRBD1 matching over 9 bases. CDR3 length equals 14 residues. Germline trimming cut 4 bases from V and 3 bases from J; bases unmatched to any gene: 4. The germline V gene has CDR1 MDHEN and CDR2 SYDVKM. As DNA, the CDR3 is TGTGCCAGCAGTTGGACAGGGGAAGGCTACGAGCAGTACTTC. Protein sequence: CASSWTGEGYEQYF.

V and J are TRBV28 and TRBJ1-2, with 9 bases identical to TRBD1. The V and J ends lost 6 bases and 3 bases, in that order; junction bases with no gene match: 8. Germline V CDR1 and CDR2: MDHEN, SYDVKM. The length of the CDR3 is 15 residues. The CDR3 sequence: CASRYAWTGDYGYTF. The CDR3 region has the DNA TGTGCCAGCAGATACGCCTGGACAGGGGACTATGGCTACACCTTC.

This clone turned up a few times. J is TRBJ1-2 and V is TRBV19, with D maybe TRBD1 (6 bases). The CDR3 has 13 residues. The V end lost 9 bases, the J end lost 4 bases, and 15 bases lay between the germline ends. From germline, CDR1 is LNHDA and CDR2 SQIVND (reference sequence). The CDR3 DNA reads TGTGCCAGCCGACTGACAGGCGGCTATGGCTACACCTTC. Translating gives CASRLTGGYGYTF.

The J gene is TRBJ1-1, the V gene TRBV5-1; D perhaps matches TRBD1 (5 bases). Germline CDR1 and CDR2: SGHRS and YFSETQ. This CDR3 is 15 amino acids long. V lost 0 bases and J lost 1, with 10 bases in between. Here the CDR3 reads CASSLVGPGNTEAFF. The CDR3 DNA sequence: TGCGCCAGCAGCTTGGTGGGGCCCGGGAACACTGAAGCTTTCTTT.

The chain employs TRBV6-5 and TRBJ2-1; 10 nucleotides agree with TRBD2. The CDR3 runs 15 residues. V lost 5 bases and J lost 3; bases outside the gene matches: 4. The V gene's germline CDR1 is MNHEY and CDR2 SVGAGI. This chain's CDR3 is CASSTSGMGYNEQFF. As DNA, the CDR3 is TGTGCCAGCAGTACTAGCGGGATGGGCTACAATGAGCAGTTCTTC.

The V and J genes are TRBV19 and TRBJ1-6, with D perhaps TRBD1 (6 bases). The CDR3 is 12 residues long. Trimming cost V 7 bases and J 5 bases, with 6 bases left between them. From germline, CDR1 is LNHDA and CDR2 SQIVND (reference sequence). CDR3 protein: CASNRDNSPLHF. The CDR3, as DNA: TGTGCCAGTAACAGGGATAATTCACCCCTCCACTTT.

Regarding this clone: Other nucleotide sequences from this sample produce the same CDR3. The CDR3 loop reads CASSIRGPYNEQFF. The CDR3 DNA sequence: TGTGCCAGTAGTATCAGGGGGCCTTACAATGAGCAGTTCTTC. This chain uses TRBV19 with TRBJ2-1, with TRBD1 matching over 8 bases. The V and J ends lost 3 bases and 4 bases, in that order; junction bases with no gene match: 2. CDR1 LNHDA and CDR2 SQIVND come from the germline V gene (reference sequence). CDR3 length: 14 residues.

The chain is built from TRBV2 and TRBJ1-4, with D perhaps TRBD1 (5 bases). The CDR3 is 15 residues long. Germline CDR1 is SNHLY and CDR2 is FYNNEI. Trimming took 6 bases from V and 0 from J, leaving 11 bases between them. CDR3 sequence: CASSPDRTTNEKLFF. In DNA, the CDR3 is TGTGCCAGCAGCCCAGACAGAACAACTAATGAAAAACTGTTTTTT.

This chain connects TRBV30 to TRBJ1-5; no clear D. Germline V gene sequence: CDR1 GTSNPN, CDR2 SVGIG (reference sequence). There are 14 residues in the CDR3. V was clipped by 0 bases and J by 3 bases, with 9 bases between them. The DNA for the CDR3 is TGTGCCTGGAGTGTAGACACTGCCAATCAGCCCCAGCATTTT. Protein: CAWSVDTANQPQHF. Complete variable domain (other parts from reference TRBV30 and TRBJ1-5): SQTIHQWPATLVQPVGSPLSLECTVEGTSNPNLYWYRQAAGRGLQLLFYSVGIGQISSEVPQNLSASRPQDRQFILSSKKLLLSDSGFYLCAWSVDTANQPQHFGDGTRLSIL.

The chain couples TRBV14 to TRBJ2-7; possible D gene TRBD2, 5 bases. The germline V and J ends were trimmed by 3 bases and 4 bases, with 7 bases remaining between them. Germline V gene data show CDR1 as SGHDN and CDR2 as FVKESK. The CDR3 has 12 residues. For the CDR3, the DNA is TGTGCCAGCAGCCACTCGGGGTACGAGCAGTACTTC. This sequence encodes CASSHSGYEQYF.